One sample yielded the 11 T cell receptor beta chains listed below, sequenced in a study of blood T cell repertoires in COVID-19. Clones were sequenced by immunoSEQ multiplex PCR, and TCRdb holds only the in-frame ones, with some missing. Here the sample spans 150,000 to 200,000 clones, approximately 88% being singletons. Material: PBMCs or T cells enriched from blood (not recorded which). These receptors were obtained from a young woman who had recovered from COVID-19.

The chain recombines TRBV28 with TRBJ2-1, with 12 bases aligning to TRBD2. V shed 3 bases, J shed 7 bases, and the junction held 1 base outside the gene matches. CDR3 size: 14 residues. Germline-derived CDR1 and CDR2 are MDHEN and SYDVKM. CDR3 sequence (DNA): TGTGCCAGCAGTTTGCTAGCGGGAGGGAATGAGCAGTTCTTC. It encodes CASSLLAGGNEQFF.

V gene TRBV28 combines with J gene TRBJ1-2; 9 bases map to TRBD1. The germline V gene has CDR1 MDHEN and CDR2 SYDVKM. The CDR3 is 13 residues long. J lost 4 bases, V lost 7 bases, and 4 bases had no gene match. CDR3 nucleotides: TGTGCCAGCACCTCGACAGGGGGCTATGGCTACACCTTC. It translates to CASTSTGGYGYTF.

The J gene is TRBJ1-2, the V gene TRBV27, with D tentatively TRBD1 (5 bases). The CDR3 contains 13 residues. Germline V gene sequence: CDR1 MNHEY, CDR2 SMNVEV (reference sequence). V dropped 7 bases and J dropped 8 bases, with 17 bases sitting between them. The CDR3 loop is CASKWSRVGGYTF. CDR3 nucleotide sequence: TGTGCCAGCAAATGGAGCAGGGTCGGGGGCTACACCTTC.

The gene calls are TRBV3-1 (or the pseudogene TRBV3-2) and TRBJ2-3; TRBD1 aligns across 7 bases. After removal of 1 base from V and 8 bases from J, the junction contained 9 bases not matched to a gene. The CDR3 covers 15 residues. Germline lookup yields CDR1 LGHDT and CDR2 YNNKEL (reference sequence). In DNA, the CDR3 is TGTGCCAGCAGCCAAGGGACAGGCTCTGGGGGTACGCAGTATTTT. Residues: CASSQGTGSGGTQYF.

CDR3 loop: CASSDGTFTEAFF. The CDR3, as DNA: TGTGCCAGCAGTGACGGGACATTCACTGAAGCTTTCTTT. This chain joins TRBV28 and TRBJ1-1; D is perhaps TRBD1 (6 bases). The CDR3 is 13 amino acids. V lost 5 bases, J lost 4 bases, and 11 bases lay in between. Germline-derived CDR1 and CDR2 are MDHEN and SYDVKM.

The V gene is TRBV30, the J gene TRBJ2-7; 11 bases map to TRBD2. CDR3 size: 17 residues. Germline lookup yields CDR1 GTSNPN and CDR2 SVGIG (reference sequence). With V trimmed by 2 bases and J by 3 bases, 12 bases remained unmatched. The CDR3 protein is CAWSPSLAGGPFYEQYF. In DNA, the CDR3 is TGTGCCTGGAGTCCTTCGCTAGCGGGAGGTCCATTCTACGAGCAGTACTTC.

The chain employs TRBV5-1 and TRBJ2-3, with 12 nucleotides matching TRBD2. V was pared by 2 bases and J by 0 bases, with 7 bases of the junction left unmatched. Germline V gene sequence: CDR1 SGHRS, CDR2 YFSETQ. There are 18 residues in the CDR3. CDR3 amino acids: CASSFRLAGASSTDTQYF. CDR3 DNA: TGCGCCAGCAGCTTCCGACTAGCGGGGGCCTCTAGCACAGATACGCAGTATTTT. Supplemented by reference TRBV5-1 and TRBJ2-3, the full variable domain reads KAGVTQTPRYLIKTRGQQVTLSCSPISGHRSVSWYQQTPGQGLQFLFEYFSETQRNKGNFPGRFSGRQFSNSRSEMNVSTLELGDSALYLCASSFRLAGASSTDTQYFGPGTRLTVL.

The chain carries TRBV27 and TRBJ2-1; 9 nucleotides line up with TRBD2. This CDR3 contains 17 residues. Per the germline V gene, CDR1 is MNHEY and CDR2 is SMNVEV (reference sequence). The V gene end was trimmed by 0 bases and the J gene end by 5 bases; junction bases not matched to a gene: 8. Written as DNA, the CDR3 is TGTGCCAGCAGTTTATCACTAGCGGGCCGGATCAACAATGAGCAGTTCTTC. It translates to CASSLSLAGRINNEQFF.

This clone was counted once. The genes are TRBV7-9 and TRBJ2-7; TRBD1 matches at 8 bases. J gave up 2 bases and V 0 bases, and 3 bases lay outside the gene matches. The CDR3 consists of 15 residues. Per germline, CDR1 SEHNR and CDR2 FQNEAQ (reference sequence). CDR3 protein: CASSLAGTGTYEQYF. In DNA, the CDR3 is TGTGCCAGCAGCTTAGCGGGGACAGGTACCTACGAGCAGTACTTC. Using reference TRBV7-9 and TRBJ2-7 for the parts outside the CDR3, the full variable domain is DTGVSQNPRHKITKRGQNVTFRCDPISEHNRLYWYRQTLGQGPEFLTYFQNEAQLEKSRLLSDRFSAERPKGSFSTLEIQRTEQGDSAMYLCASSLAGTGTYEQYFGPGTRLTVT.

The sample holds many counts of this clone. CDR3 bases: TGTGCCACCACAGGGGGCACCTACAATGAGCAGTTCTTC. This encodes CATTGGTYNEQFF. The chain joins TRBV28 to TRBJ2-1; TRBD1 matches at 9 bases. Germline assignment: CDR1 MDHEN and CDR2 SYDVKM. Trimming removed 10 bases from V and 2 bases from J; junction bases left unmatched: 3. The CDR3 length is 13 residues.

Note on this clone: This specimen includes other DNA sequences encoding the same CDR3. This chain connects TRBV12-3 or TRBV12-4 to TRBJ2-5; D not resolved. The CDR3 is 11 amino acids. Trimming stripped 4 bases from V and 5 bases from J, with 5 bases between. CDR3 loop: CASSSGETQYF. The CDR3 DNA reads TGTGCCAGCAGTTCCGGGGAGACCCAGTACTTC.